The subject of this entry is one T cell receptor (beta chain). Its target is not known. Germline CDR1 is SGHDT and CDR2 is YYEEEE. Between the trimmed V and J ends, which lost 2 bases and 1 base, there was a span of 11 bases. This CDR3 has 15 amino acids. The donor population consisted of healthy HIV-negative adults with no recent acute infections or vaccinations. The source of the sample is a study of shared clonotypes between healthy human individuals. Study-wide context: The donor group consisted of a couple of women and a few men, aged 18 to 49. General study results and limits: Represented genetic and exposure-history diversity was restricted by having few donors. In this cohort, only blood was sampled, and tissue repertoires likely differ.

Libraries were prepared by immunoSEQ multiplex PCR; TCRdb keeps only in-frame clonotypes and omits some of them. The sample records about 480,000 clones, about 75% being singletons. The source is a woman aged 40 to 50 in good health. Some clones in this sample may be carry-over from other donors' samples. This sequence joins TRBV5-6 and TRBJ2-3; D is undetermined. The sequencing input was PBMCs. The CDR3 reads CASSFGQTGTDTQYF. The CDR3 DNA follows: TGTGCCAGCAGCTTCGGCCAGACCGGCACAGATACGCAGTATTTT.